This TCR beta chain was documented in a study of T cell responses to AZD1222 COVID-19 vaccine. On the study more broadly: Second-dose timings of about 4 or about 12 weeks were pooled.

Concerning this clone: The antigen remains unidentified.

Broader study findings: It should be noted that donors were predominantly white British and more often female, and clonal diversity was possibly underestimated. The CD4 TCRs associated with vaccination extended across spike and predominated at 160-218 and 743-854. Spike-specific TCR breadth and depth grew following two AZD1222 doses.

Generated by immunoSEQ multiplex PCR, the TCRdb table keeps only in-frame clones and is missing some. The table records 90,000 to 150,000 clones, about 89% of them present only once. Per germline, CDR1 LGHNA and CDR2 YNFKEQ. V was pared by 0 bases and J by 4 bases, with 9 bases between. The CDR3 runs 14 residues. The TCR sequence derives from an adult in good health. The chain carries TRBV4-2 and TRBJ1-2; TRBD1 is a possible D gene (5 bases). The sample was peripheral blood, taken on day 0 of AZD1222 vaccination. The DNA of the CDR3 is TGTGCCAGCAGCCAAGAGGGGGGAAGCTATGGCTACACCTTC. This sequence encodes CASSQEGGSYGYTF.